Following are 24 T cell receptor beta chains from one sample sequenced in a study of regulatory T cells in long-lasting Graves disease. Library construction for TCR beta used iRepertoire HTBI primers and Arm-PCR of CDR3 regions. TCRdb reprocessed the multiplex PCR reads with MiXCR, giving one entry per CDR3 protein. The sample lists some 350,000 distinct CDR3 sequences, roughly 16% occurring once. Time point reported: newly diagnosed GD, antithyroid drugs for less than 3 months. PBMC RNA was the source of the TCR library. These data are also associated with another study on T cells in Graves' hyperthyroidism and ophthalmopathy.

The sample consisted of peripheral blood mononuclear cells (PBMCs), taken at new diagnosis, from a patient treated with antithyroid drugs. The receptors here all came from a woman aged 18 to 35 with Graves disease.

The rearrangement joins TRBV5-1 to TRBJ1-2; D unresolved. Germline CDR1 and CDR2: SGHRS and YFSETQ. This CDR3 is built from 14 residues. V was shortened by 0 bases and J by 4 bases, with 10 bases between the two germline ends. CDR3 sequence (DNA): TGCGCCAGCAGCTTGGCCTTGAACGTCTATGGCTACACCTTC. It specifies CASSLALNVYGYTF.

This clonotype was picked up many times. The chain links TRBV28 to TRBJ2-1; 8 nucleotides align to TRBD1. CDR1 and CDR2 from the germline V gene are MDHEN and SYDVKM. This CDR3 contains 17 residues. The V and J ends lost 4 bases and 2 bases, in that order; junction bases with no gene match: 10. As DNA, the CDR3 is TGTGCCAGCAGTTCTCCCCGACTGGACAGGGCCTACAATGAGCAGTTCTTC. Protein product: CASSSPRLDRAYNEQFF. Full variable domain (remainder filled in from reference TRBV28 and TRBJ2-1): DVKVTQSSRYLVKRTGEKVFLECVQDMDHENMFWYRQDPGLGLRLIYFSYDVKMKEKGDIPEGYSVSREKKERFSLILESASTNQTSMYLCASSSPRLDRAYNEQFFGPGTRLTVL.

This chain connects TRBV20-1 to TRBJ2-1; D ambiguous. This CDR3 has 13 residues. Germline V gene sequence: CDR1 DFQATT, CDR2 SNEGSKA (reference sequence). Trimming took off 7 bases at V and 3 bases at J, with 13 bases between the two ends. This CDR3 reads CSVLRTDYNEQFF. The CDR3 nucleotides read TGCAGTGTATTGCGGACCGACTACAATGAGCAGTTCTTC.

This clonotype came up many times. The J gene is TRBJ2-7, the V gene TRBV12-3 or TRBV12-4; a possible D gene is TRBD2 (5 bases). This CDR3 comprises 12 residues. The V gene lost 1 base and the J gene lost 6 bases, with 7 bases spanning the gap. CDR3 region: CASSLERSEQYF. The CDR3, as DNA: TGTGCCAGCAGTTTAGAGCGGTCCGAGCAGTACTTC.

This clonotype occurred a few times. This chain links TRBV6-1 with TRBJ1-5; D might be TRBD1 (6 bases). CDR1 and CDR2 (germline): MNHNS, SASEGT. V was clipped by 6 bases and J by 10 bases, with 19 bases between them. This CDR3 comprises 14 residues. The CDR3 here is CASRLGGARIPQHF. CDR3 DNA: TGTGCCAGCAGGCTAGGGGGGGCCCGTATCCCCCAGCATTTT.

This clonotype showed up many times. The chain employs TRBV5-1 and TRBJ2-1; D not resolved. Trimming pared 0 bases from V and 5 bases from J, leaving 12 bases between. The CDR3 extends over 15 amino acids. Germline CDR1 is SGHRS and CDR2 is YFSETQ. The CDR3 DNA reads TGCGCCAGCAGCTTGGAACAGACATACCACAATGAGCAGTTCTTC. Its translation is CASSLEQTYHNEQFF.

This clonotype was observed many times. The J gene is TRBJ2-5, the V gene TRBV28; 10 bases line up with TRBD2. Looked up from germline, CDR1 is MDHEN and CDR2 is SYDVKM. CDR3 length equals 15 residues. The junction had 7 bases not matched to a gene; V was cut back by 5 bases and J by 4 bases. The chain's CDR3 is CASSSLSGGAETQYF. The CDR3 DNA reads as TGTGCCAGCAGTAGCCTGAGCGGGGGGGCAGAGACCCAGTACTTC.

This clonotype was counted at least ten times. The V and J genes are TRBV7-2 and TRBJ2-2; D gene ambiguous. Germline V gene data show CDR1 as SGHTA and CDR2 as FQGNSA. The length of the CDR3 is 14 residues. V dropped 0 bases and J dropped 2 bases, with 4 bases sitting between them. The CDR3 region is CASSLARNTGELFF. DNA for the CDR3: TGTGCCAGCAGCTTAGCCAGAAACACCGGGGAGCTGTTTTTT. Using reference TRBV7-2 and TRBJ2-2 for the parts outside the CDR3, the full variable domain is GAGVSQSPSNKVTEKGKDVELRCDPISGHTALYWYRQSLGQGLEFLIYFQGNSAPDKSGLPSDRFSAERTGGSVSTLTIQRTQQEDSAVYLCASSLARNTGELFFGEGSRLTVL.

In its sample, this clonotype was seen many times. The chain has TRBV7-9 and TRBJ2-7, with 7 bases lining up with TRBD1. V shed 5 bases and J 6 bases; nucleotides not matched to a gene: 7. This CDR3 contains 13 residues. Germline CDR1 and CDR2: SEHNR and FQNEAQ (reference sequence). The CDR3 DNA reads as TGTGCCAGCAGCGCCCCTACAGGGGTCGAGCAGTACTTC. Residues: CASSAPTGVEQYF.

At least ten counts were recorded for this clonotype. V usage is TRBV3-1 and J usage is TRBJ2-1; D not certain. With 0 bases removed from V and 2 bases from J, the gap between germline ends came to 11 bases. From germline, CDR1 is LGHDT and CDR2 YNNKEL (reference sequence). CDR3 size: 16 residues. The DNA of the CDR3 is TGTGCCAGCAGCCAAGATGTGGTAGTTACCTACAATGAGCAGTTCTTC. It is translated as CASSQDVVVTYNEQFF.

This sequence joins TRBV7-2 and TRBJ2-3; TRBD2 is a possible D gene (5 bases). In germline, CDR1 is SGHTA, CDR2 FQGNSA. V lost 5 bases and J lost 4, with 10 bases in between. This CDR3 comprises 13 residues. The CDR3 is CASSPQAADTQYF. CDR3 bases: TGTGCCAGCAGCCCCCAAGCGGCAGATACGCAGTATTTT.

This clonotype was counted at least ten times. The chain joins TRBV5-1 to TRBJ2-1, with D possibly TRBD2 on 6 matching bases. Germline loops: CDR1 SGHRS, CDR2 YFSETQ. The V end lost 7 bases, the J end lost 2 bases, and 13 bases lay between the germline ends. The length of the CDR3 is 14 residues. The CDR3 region has the DNA TGCGCCAGCTCTCTAGCGACTACCTACAATGAGCAGTTCTTC. Protein: CASSLATTYNEQFF.

This clonotype was observed at least ten times. Written as DNA, the CDR3 is TGTGCCAGCAGCTTAGGACAGCGCAGCACCGGGGAGCTGTTTTTT. This sequence encodes CASSLGQRSTGELFF. V and J are TRBV7-3 and TRBJ2-2; perhaps TRBD1 as D (6 bases). The length of the CDR3 is 15 residues. Germline assignment: CDR1 SGHTA and CDR2 FQGTGA. The V and J ends lost 2 bases and 4 bases respectively, with 11 bases between them.

The chain combines TRBV6-5 with TRBJ2-2; no definite D call. The V end was cut by 0 bases, the J end by 7 bases, with 3 bases between. The CDR3 runs to 12 residues. CDR1 MNHEY and CDR2 SVGAGI come from the germline V gene. The chain's CDR3 is CASSYSVGELFF. As DNA, the CDR3 is TGTGCCAGCAGTTACTCTGTCGGGGAGCTGTTTTTT.

This clonotype was counted ten times or more. The rearrangement links TRBV20-1 to TRBJ2-3; a possible D gene is TRBD2 (6 bases). Germline loops: CDR1 DFQATT, CDR2 SNEGSKA (reference sequence). V lost 8 bases and J lost 3, with 15 bases in between. The length of the CDR3 is 13 residues. In nucleotides, the CDR3 is TGCAGTACTCCTGGCGGGGCGACAGATACGCAGTATTTT. Encoded protein: CSTPGGATDTQYF.

This clonotype has ten or more counts. The chain couples TRBV3-1 to TRBJ2-1, with D uncertain. The germline V gene has CDR1 LGHDT and CDR2 YNNKEL (reference sequence). The CDR3 covers 13 residues. Trimming pared 1 base from V and 9 bases from J, leaving 10 bases between. CDR3: CASSQVPGSEQFF. The CDR3, as DNA: TGTGCCAGCAGCCAAGTTCCCGGCAGTGAGCAGTTCTTC.

This chain joins TRBV5-1 and TRBJ1-2, with 7 positions matching TRBD1. Germline values: CDR1 SGHRS, CDR2 YFSETQ. There are 14 residues in the CDR3. V lost 2 bases to trimming and J lost 5 bases; unmatched junction nucleotides: 6. CDR3 sequence (DNA): TGCGCCAGCAGCTTAAGACAGGGCGAATATGGCTACACCTTC. Residues: CASSLRQGEYGYTF.

This clonotype showed up just a few times. CDR3 sequence reads: CAWRARDWDLRDNSPLHF. The CDR3 DNA is TGTGCCTGGAGGGCCAGGGACTGGGATTTGAGAGATAATTCACCCCTCCACTTT. This chain connects TRBV30 to TRBJ1-6; D perhaps matches TRBD1 (5 bases). The germline CDR1 and CDR2 sequences are GTSNPN and SVGIG (reference sequence). The CDR3 spans 18 residues. The V gene lost 3 bases and the J gene lost 5 bases, with 23 bases spanning the gap.

J is TRBJ2-7 and V is TRBV11-2, with D possibly matching TRBD1 (5 bases). Trimming cost V 5 bases and J 3 bases, with 14 bases left between them. The CDR3 is 14 amino acids. Germline-derived CDR1 and CDR2 are SGHAT and FQNNGV. CDR3 nucleotides: TGTGCCAGCAGCATAGGGGTCGGCAACTACGAGCAGTACTTC. Its translation: CASSIGVGNYEQYF.

The chain combines TRBV20-1 with TRBJ2-7; no definite D call. The V end was cut by 5 bases, the J end by 3 bases, with 8 bases between. The CDR3 is 11 residues long. Germline CDR1 reads DFQATT; CDR2 reads SNEGSKA (reference sequence). The CDR3 DNA reads as TGCAGTGCTCGGACCCGCTACGAGCAGTACTTC. Encoded protein: CSARTRYEQYF.

This clonotype was found once. This chain joins TRBV29-1 and TRBJ2-7; 12 nucleotides agree with TRBD1. This CDR3 is 15 amino acids long. V lost 1 base, J lost 5 bases, and 6 bases stayed unmatched. Germline V gene sequence: CDR1 SQVTM, CDR2 ANQGSEA. The DNA of the CDR3 is TGCAGCGTTGAAGGATGGGACAGGGGGCTAGACGAGCAGTACTTC. Translating gives CSVEGWDRGLDEQYF.

This clonotype has ten or more counts. The chain carries TRBV6-2 or TRBV6-3 and TRBJ2-7, with 14 bases matching TRBD2. CDR1 is MNHEY, CDR2 SVGEGT, per germline. V trimming: 4 bases; J trimming: 6 bases; junction bases outside the gene matches: 5. The CDR3 runs 15 residues. Here the CDR3 DNA reads TGTGCCAGCAGTTCGGGACTAGCGGGAGAGATCGAGCAGTACTTC. Protein product: CASSSGLAGEIEQYF.

In its sample, this clonotype was seen many times. J is TRBJ1-1 and V is TRBV10-3; TRBD1 matches 11 bases. V was clipped by 4 bases and J by 3 bases; unmatched bases: 7. CDR3 length: 16 residues. In germline, CDR1 is ENHRY, CDR2 SYGVKD. As DNA, the CDR3 is TGTGCCATCAGTGCTAGGGCGGGACAGGGGGACACTGAAGCTTTCTTT. Its protein is CAISARAGQGDTEAFF.

This clonotype was picked up many times. The chain recombines TRBV29-1 with TRBJ2-5; either TRBD1 or TRBD2 may supply D (6 bases each). This CDR3 has 15 amino acids. V was shortened by 3 bases and J by 4 bases, with 18 bases between the two germline ends. The germline V gene has CDR1 SQVTM and CDR2 ANQGSEA. The CDR3 DNA is TGCAGCGTTGAGGTAGCGGCAGGGGTGGGAGAGACCCAGTACTTC. Encoded protein: CSVEVAAGVGETQYF.